One and the same sample provided the 20 T cell receptor beta chains below, sequenced in a study of blood T cell repertoires in COVID-19. The method was immunoSEQ multiplex PCR; TCRdb's version includes in-frame clones alone and lacks a portion of them. The profile shows about 250,000 clones, more than 70% of them singletons. What was sequenced was peripheral blood. These receptor sequences come from a young woman with COVID-19, enrolled during active disease.

This chain links TRBV5-1 with TRBJ1-1; 8 bases agree with TRBD1. CDR1 SGHRS and CDR2 YFSETQ come from the germline V gene. This CDR3 region has 14 residues. V lost 7 bases, J lost 3 bases, and 8 bases stayed unmatched. The CDR3, as DNA: TGCGCCAGCTCCCACCCGGACAGGGACACTGAAGCTTTCTTT. Translated: CASSHPDRDTEAFF.

The DNA for the CDR3 is TGTGCCAGCAGTTACTCTACCGGGACAGGGGACTATGGCTACACCTTC. Amino acids: CASSYSTGTGDYGYTF. This chain links TRBV6-2 or TRBV6-3 with TRBJ1-2; 10 bases line up with TRBD1. Germline V gene sequence: CDR1 MNHEY, CDR2 SVGEGT. This CDR3 has 16 residues. J gave up 3 bases and V 0 bases, and 4 bases lay outside the gene matches.

The gene calls are TRBV24-1 and TRBJ2-1; TRBD1 might be the D (6 bases). CDR3 length equals 15 residues. The germline V and J ends were trimmed by 4 bases and 7 bases, with 16 bases remaining between them. Germline assignment: CDR1 KGHDR and CDR2 SFDVKD. This CDR3 reads CATSDPRGSLNEQFF. Written as DNA, the CDR3 is TGTGCCACCAGTGACCCTAGGGGGAGTCTTAATGAGCAGTTCTTC.

The V gene is TRBV5-6, the J gene TRBJ1-1, with D possibly being TRBD1 (6 bases). Looked up from germline, CDR1 is SGHDT and CDR2 is YYEEEE. The CDR3 has 13 amino acids. The V gene lost 5 bases and the J gene lost 6 bases, with 14 bases spanning the gap. CDR3 sequence reads: CASRRTVGPEAFF. DNA for the CDR3: TGTGCCAGCAGACGGACAGTGGGCCCTGAAGCTTTCTTT.

The genes are TRBV7-2 and TRBJ1-2; TRBD1 agrees at 7 bases. V lost 0 bases to trimming and J lost 5 bases; unmatched junction nucleotides: 6. CDR3 size: 15 residues. Germline CDR1 is SGHTA and CDR2 is FQGNSA. In DNA, the CDR3 is TGTGCCAGCAGCTTAGCGATCGGGACAGCATATGGCTACACCTTC. Translating it yields CASSLAIGTAYGYTF. Full variable domain (remainder filled in from reference TRBV7-2 and TRBJ1-2): GAGVSQSPSNKVTEKGKDVELRCDPISGHTALYWYRQSLGQGLEFLIYFQGNSAPDKSGLPSDRFSAERTGGSVSTLTIQRTQQEDSAVYLCASSLAIGTAYGYTFGSGTRLTVV.

The rearrangement links TRBV27 to TRBJ2-2; TRBD2 agrees at 8 bases. The CDR3 is 15 residues long. Unmatched junction bases numbered 7, after V lost 6 bases and J lost 4 bases. Per the germline V gene, CDR1 is MNHEY and CDR2 is SMNVEV (reference sequence). DNA of the CDR3: TGTGCCAGCAGAGGACTAGCAGTATTCACCGGGGAGCTGTTTTTT. Its translation is CASRGLAVFTGELFF.

The rearrangement links TRBV5-5 to TRBJ1-2; TRBD1 matches 8 bases. The CDR3 consists of 15 residues. V was pared by 1 base and J by 5 bases, with 7 bases of the junction left unmatched. Looked up from germline, CDR1 is SGHKS and CDR2 is YYEKEE (reference sequence). The CDR3 DNA sequence: TGTGCCAGCAGCTTGAGATCAGGGGGCGCGTATGGCTACACCTTC. The encoded protein is CASSLRSGGAYGYTF.

CDR3 coding DNA: TGTGCCAGTAGTTCAAGGACAGGGGCGGGGGACACTGAAGCTTTCTTT. It translates to CASSSRTGAGDTEAFF. The chain combines TRBV19 with TRBJ1-1, with 9 bases identical to TRBD1. The CDR3 consists of 16 residues. Germline trimming cut 5 bases from V and 3 bases from J; bases unmatched to any gene: 10. Germline values: CDR1 LNHDA, CDR2 SQIVND (reference sequence).

This clone was seen only once. The chain has TRBV7-2 and TRBJ2-2, with 16 bases matching TRBD2. J lost 6 bases, V lost 5 bases, and 6 bases had no gene match. CDR3 size: 17 residues. Germline lookup yields CDR1 SGHTA and CDR2 FQGNSA. For the CDR3, the DNA is TGTGCCAGCAGCCCCCAGGGACTAGCGGGAGGGTCCGGGGAGCTGTTTTTT. Protein sequence: CASSPQGLAGGSGELFF. Full variable domain (outside the CDR3, taken from reference TRBV7-2 and TRBJ2-2): GAGVSQSPSNKVTEKGKDVELRCDPISGHTALYWYRQSLGQGLEFLIYFQGNSAPDKSGLPSDRFSAERTGGSVSTLTIQRTQQEDSAVYLCASSPQGLAGGSGELFFGEGSRLTVL.

The genes are TRBV19 and TRBJ2-7; 7 bases map to TRBD1. The CDR3 loop spans 15 amino acids. Germline V CDR1 and CDR2: LNHDA, SQIVND (reference sequence). V was pared by 4 bases and J by 5 bases, with 11 bases of the junction left unmatched. The CDR3 nucleotides are TGTGCCAGTAGTAGACAGGGACGGGGTCTCCACGAGCAGTACTTC. Translated, it gives CASSRQGRGLHEQYF.

The chain uses TRBV6-2 or TRBV6-3 and TRBJ2-1; 7 positions match TRBD2. V shed 6 bases and J 11 bases; nucleotides not matched to a gene: 16. The CDR3 is 15 amino acids. Germline V gives CDR1 MNHEY, CDR2 SVGEGT. The CDR3 protein is CASSRDYMRSGKQFF. The CDR3 DNA reads as TGTGCCAGCAGCCGGGACTATATGCGATCCGGGAAGCAGTTCTTC.

This clone was detected only once. The chain couples TRBV15 to TRBJ2-7; 13 nucleotides line up with TRBD2. This CDR3 is 17 amino acids long. With 1 base clipped from V and 3 bases from J, the junction kept 6 bases outside the gene matches. Germline V CDR1 and CDR2: LNHNV, YYDKDF (reference sequence). In DNA, the CDR3 is TGTGCCACCAGCAGAGCGTTGGGACTAGCGGGACTCTACGAGCAGTACGTC. It yields the protein CATSRALGLAGLYEQYV.

This chain joins TRBV18 and TRBJ1-1; 11 bases are a match to TRBD1. This CDR3 contains 15 residues. Germline lookup yields CDR1 KGHSH and CDR2 LQKENI. V shed 4 bases and J 7 bases; nucleotides not matched to a gene: 8. The CDR3 protein is CASSLGQGATGEAFF. The CDR3, as DNA: TGTGCCAGCTCACTCGGACAGGGGGCAACGGGTGAAGCTTTCTTT.

The chain employs TRBV6-5 and TRBJ1-4; D is unresolved. In germline, CDR1 is MNHEY, CDR2 SVGAGI. This CDR3 contains 15 residues. Trimming left V 2 bases short and J 2 bases short, with 9 bases between. The CDR3 is CASSYNLRTNEKLFF. As DNA, the CDR3 is TGTGCCAGCAGTTACAATCTACGGACTAATGAAAAACTGTTTTTT.

V usage is TRBV7-2 and J usage is TRBJ2-1; 13 positions match TRBD2. Germline assignment: CDR1 SGHTA and CDR2 FQGNSA. J was trimmed by 8 bases and V by 4 bases; bases with no gene match: 8. The CDR3 has 16 amino acids. The DNA of the CDR3 is TGTGCCAGCAGCTCTCGGGGACTAGCGGGAAAGTATGAGCAGTTCTTC. It encodes CASSSRGLAGKYEQFF.

This chain links TRBV6-2 or TRBV6-3 with TRBJ1-5; D may be TRBD1 (5 bases). V was clipped by 2 bases and J by 3 bases, with 11 bases between them. Germline V gene data show CDR1 as MNHEY and CDR2 as SVGEGT. The CDR3 length is 15 residues. In nucleotides, the CDR3 is TGTGCCAGCAGTTACAGTCCTGGGGCCAATCAGCCCCAGCATTTT. Translating it yields CASSYSPGANQPQHF.

The CDR3 region is CASSWTADYEQYF. As DNA, the CDR3 is TGTGCCAGCAGTTGGACAGCCGACTACGAGCAGTACTTC. The chain combines TRBV28 with TRBJ2-7; D is perhaps TRBD1 (6 bases). CDR1 is MDHEN, CDR2 SYDVKM, per germline. The CDR3 is made up of 13 amino acids. The V end was cut by 4 bases, the J end by 3 bases, with 10 bases between.

The CDR3 reads CASSHPMGDVSYEQYF. CDR3 in DNA: TGTGCCAGCAGCCACCCCATGGGCGACGTCTCCTACGAGCAGTACTTC. V gene TRBV4-2 combines with J gene TRBJ2-7; D is unresolved. The CDR3 length is 16 residues. V lost 3 bases to trimming and J lost 0 bases, with 15 bases between them. The germline gives CDR1 LGHNA, CDR2 YNFKEQ.

V and J are TRBV5-1 and TRBJ2-1; 9 bases are shared with TRBD2. The CDR3 is 15 residues long. V was pared by 0 bases and J by 6 bases, with 4 bases of the junction left unmatched. Germline V gives CDR1 SGHRS, CDR2 YFSETQ. The chain's CDR3 is CASSLDGGRANEQFF. In DNA, the CDR3 is TGCGCCAGCAGCTTGGATGGCGGGAGGGCCAATGAGCAGTTCTTC.

The rearrangement joins TRBV2 to TRBJ1-1; TRBD1 aligns across 9 bases. Per the germline V gene, CDR1 is SNHLY and CDR2 is FYNNEI. This CDR3 has 14 amino acids. The V segment lost 6 bases and the J segment 5 bases; nucleotides outside the gene matches: 7. CDR3 residues: CASRGQGMSTEAFF. CDR3 nucleotides: TGTGCCAGCAGGGGACAGGGAATGAGTACTGAAGCTTTCTTT.